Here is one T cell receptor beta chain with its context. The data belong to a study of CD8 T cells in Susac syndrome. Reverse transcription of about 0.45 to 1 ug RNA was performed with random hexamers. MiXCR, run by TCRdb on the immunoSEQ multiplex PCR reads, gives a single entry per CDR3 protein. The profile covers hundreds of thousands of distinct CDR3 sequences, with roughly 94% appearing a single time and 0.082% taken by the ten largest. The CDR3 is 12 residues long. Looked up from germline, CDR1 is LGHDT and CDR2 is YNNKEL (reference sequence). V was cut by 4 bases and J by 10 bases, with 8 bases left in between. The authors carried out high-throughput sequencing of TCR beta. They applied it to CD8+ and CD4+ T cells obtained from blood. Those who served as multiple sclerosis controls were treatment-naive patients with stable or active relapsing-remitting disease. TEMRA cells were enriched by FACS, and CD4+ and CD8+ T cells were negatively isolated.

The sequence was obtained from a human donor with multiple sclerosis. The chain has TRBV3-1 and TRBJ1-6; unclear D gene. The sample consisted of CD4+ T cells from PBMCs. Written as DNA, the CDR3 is TGTGCCAGCAGCCGGGATATATCACCCCTCCACTTT. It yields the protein CASSRDISPLHF.